The clone carrying this T cell receptor (beta chain) came up many times. Antigen specificity is unknown. The CDR3 spans 13 residues. Trimming at V came to 1 base and at J to 4 bases, leaving 1 base not matched to a gene. The germline CDR1 and CDR2 sequences are MDHEN and SYDVKM. The data belong to a study of T cell repertoires in cytomegalovirus infection. Study details: Indications came from public TCR beta signatures; they pointed to CMV infection and to a matching HLA type. The study's findings and limits: People with CMV and the relevant HLA were identified by cumulative public TCR beta family frequency. The ex vivo response showed dominance by HLA-C-restricted CMV-specific TCR beta clonotypes.

TCRdb redid the calling of the reads with MiXCR, one entry per CDR3 protein. This repertoire shows 500,000 or so distinct CDR3 sequences, about 15% found once; its top ten account for more than 20%. The genes are TRBV28 and TRBJ2-7; 7 positions agree with TRBD2. The sample comprised CD8+ T cells from PBMCs. The sequence derives from a human donor in good health (CMV status not recorded). Some clones in this sample may be carry-over from other donors' samples. As DNA, the CDR3 is TGTGCCAGCAGTTTATTGCGGGGGTACGAGCAGTACTTC. It translates to CASSLLRGYEQYF.